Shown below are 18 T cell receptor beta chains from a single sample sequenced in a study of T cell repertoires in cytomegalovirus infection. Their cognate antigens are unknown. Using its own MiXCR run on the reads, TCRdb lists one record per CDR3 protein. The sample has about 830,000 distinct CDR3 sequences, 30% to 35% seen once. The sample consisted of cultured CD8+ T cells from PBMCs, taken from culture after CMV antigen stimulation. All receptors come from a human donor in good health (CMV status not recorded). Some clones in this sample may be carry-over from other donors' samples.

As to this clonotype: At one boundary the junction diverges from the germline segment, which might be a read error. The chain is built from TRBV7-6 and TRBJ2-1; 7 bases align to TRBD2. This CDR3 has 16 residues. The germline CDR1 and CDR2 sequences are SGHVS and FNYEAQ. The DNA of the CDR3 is TGTTCCAGCAGCAGCGCTGGGGGGGGGAACTACAATGAGCAGTTCTTC. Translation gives CSSSSAGGGNYNEQFF.

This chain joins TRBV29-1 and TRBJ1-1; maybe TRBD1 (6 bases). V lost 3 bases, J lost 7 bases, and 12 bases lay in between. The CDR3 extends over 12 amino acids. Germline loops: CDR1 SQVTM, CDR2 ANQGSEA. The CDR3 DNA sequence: TGCAGCGTTGACGCGGGGGGCCTTGAAGCTTTCTTT. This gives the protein CSVDAGGLEAFF.

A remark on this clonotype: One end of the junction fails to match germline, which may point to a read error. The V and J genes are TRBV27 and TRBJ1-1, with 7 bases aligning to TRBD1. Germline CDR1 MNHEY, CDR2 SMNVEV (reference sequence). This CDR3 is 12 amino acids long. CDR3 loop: CVSRTGHTEAFF. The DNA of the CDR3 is TGTGTCAGCCGGACAGGACACACTGAAGCTTTCTTT.

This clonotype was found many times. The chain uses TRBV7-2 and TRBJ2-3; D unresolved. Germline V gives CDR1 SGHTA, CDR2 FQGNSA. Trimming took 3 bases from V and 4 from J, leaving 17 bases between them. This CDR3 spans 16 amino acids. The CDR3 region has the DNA TGTGCCAGCAGCTTGCTCGACGGACCTCAGGCAGATACGCAGTATTTT. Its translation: CASSLLDGPQADTQYF.

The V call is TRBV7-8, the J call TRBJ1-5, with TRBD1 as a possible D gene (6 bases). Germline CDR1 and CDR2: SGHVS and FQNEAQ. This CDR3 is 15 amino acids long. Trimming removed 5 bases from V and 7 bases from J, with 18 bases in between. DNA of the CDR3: TGTGCCAGCAGCCAATCCGGGACAAGTCAACAGCCCCAGCATTTT. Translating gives CASSQSGTSQQPQHF.

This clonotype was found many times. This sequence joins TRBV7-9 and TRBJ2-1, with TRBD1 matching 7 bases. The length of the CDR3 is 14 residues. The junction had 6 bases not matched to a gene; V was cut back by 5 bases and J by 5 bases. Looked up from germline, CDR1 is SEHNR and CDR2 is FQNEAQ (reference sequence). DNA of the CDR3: TGTGCCAGCAGCCCCCGGGACAGTAACAATGAGCAGTTCTTC. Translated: CASSPRDSNNEQFF.

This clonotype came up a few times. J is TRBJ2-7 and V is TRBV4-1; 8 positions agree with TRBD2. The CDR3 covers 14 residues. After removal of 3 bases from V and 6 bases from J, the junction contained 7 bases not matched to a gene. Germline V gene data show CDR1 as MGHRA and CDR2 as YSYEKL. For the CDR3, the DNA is TGCGCCAGCAGCCACCACGTCGGGGGGGGCGAGCAGTACGTC. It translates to CASSHHVGGGEQYV.

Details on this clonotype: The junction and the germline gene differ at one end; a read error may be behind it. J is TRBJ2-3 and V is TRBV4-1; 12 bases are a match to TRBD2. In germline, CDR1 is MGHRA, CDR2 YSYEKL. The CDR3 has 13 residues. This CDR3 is CASSWTSGDEVYF. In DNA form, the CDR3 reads TGTGCCAGCAGTTGGACTAGCGGGGATGAGGTGTATTTT.

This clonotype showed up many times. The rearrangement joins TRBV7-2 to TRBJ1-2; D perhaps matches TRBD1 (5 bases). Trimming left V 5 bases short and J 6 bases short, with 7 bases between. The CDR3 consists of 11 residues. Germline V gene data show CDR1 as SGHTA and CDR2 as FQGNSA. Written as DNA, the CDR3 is TGTGCCAGCAGCCGGGGGGATGGCTACACCTTC. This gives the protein CASSRGDGYTF.

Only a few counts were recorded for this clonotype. CDR3 bases: TGTGCCAGCAGCTCGTGGACTAGCGGGGAAAGCACAGATACGCAGTATTTT. It specifies CASSSWTSGESTDTQYF. This chain links TRBV11-3 with TRBJ2-3; 12 bases are a match to TRBD2. Trimming at V came to 4 bases and at J to 0 bases, leaving 5 bases not matched to a gene. CDR1 is SGHNT and CDR2 is YENEEA in the germline V gene. CDR3 length equals 17 residues. Combining the CDR3 with reference TRBV11-3 and TRBJ2-3 gives the whole variable domain EAGVVQSPRYKIIEKKQPVAFWCNPISGHNTLYWYLQNLGQGPELLIRYENEEAVDDSQLPKDRFSAERLKGVDSTLKIQPAELGDSAVYLCASSSWTSGESTDTQYFGPGTRLTVL.

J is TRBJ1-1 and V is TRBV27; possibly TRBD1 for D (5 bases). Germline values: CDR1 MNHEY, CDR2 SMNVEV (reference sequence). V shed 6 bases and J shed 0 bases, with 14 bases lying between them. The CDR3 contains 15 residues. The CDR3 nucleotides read TGTGCCAGCAGAGAGATAGGGGATCTGAACACTGAAGCTTTCTTT. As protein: CASREIGDLNTEAFF.

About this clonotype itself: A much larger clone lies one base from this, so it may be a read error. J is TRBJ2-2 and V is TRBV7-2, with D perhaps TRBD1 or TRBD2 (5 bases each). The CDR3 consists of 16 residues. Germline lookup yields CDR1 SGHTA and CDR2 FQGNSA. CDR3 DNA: TGTGTCAGCCGGGGAAGTTGGGGCAGCTACACCGGGGAGCTGTTTTTT. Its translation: CVSRGSWGSYTGELFF.

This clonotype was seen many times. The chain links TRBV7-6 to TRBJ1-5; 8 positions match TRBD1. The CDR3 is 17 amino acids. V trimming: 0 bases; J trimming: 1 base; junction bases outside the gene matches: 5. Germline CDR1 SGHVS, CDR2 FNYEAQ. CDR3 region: CASSLATGESSNQPQHF. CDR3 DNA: TGTGCCAGCAGCTTAGCGACAGGGGAGTCGAGCAATCAGCCCCAGCATTTT.

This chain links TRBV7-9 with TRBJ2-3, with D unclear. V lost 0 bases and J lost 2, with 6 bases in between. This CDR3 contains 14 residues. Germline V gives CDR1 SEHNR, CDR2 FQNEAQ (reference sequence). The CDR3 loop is CASSLADLTDTQYF. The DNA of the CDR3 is TGTGCCAGCAGCTTAGCGGACCTCACAGATACGCAGTATTTT.

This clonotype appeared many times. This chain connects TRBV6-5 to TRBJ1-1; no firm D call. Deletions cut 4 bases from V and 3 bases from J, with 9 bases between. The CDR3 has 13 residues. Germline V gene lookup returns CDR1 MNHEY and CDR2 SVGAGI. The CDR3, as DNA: TGTGCCAGCAGTTTAAGAGTGGACACTGAAGCTTTCTTT. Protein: CASSLRVDTEAFF.

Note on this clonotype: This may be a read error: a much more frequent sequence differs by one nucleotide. CDR3 sequence (DNA): TGTGCCAGCAGCGTAAACAGGGACCCCGCGGAAAAACTGTTTTTT. It yields the protein CASSVNRDPAEKLFF. V usage is TRBV7-2 and J usage is TRBJ1-4, with D tentatively TRBD1 (6 bases). V shed 5 bases and J shed 8 bases, with 18 bases lying between them. Germline CDR1 SGHTA, CDR2 FQGNSA. This CDR3 contains 15 residues.

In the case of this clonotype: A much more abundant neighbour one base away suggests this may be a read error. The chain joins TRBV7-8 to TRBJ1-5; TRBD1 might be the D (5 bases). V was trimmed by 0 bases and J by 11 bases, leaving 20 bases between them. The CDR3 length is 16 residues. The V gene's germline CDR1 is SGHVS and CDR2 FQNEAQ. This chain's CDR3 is CASSLARAGWAGAQHF. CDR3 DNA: TGTGCCAGCAGCTTAGCGCGGGCAGGGTGGGCTGGGGCCCAGCATTTT.

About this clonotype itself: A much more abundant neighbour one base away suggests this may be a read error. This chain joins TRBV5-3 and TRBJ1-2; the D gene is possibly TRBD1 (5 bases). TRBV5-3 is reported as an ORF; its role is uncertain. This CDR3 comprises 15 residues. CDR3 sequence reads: CASSLRDGPSYGYTF. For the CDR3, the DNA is TGTGCCAGCAGCTTGAGGGACGGTCCTAGCTATGGCTACACCTTC.